This TCR beta chain originates from a study of TIL therapy for anti-PD-1-resistant metastatic lung cancer. About the study: Several tumors were EGFR-mutant and two were ALK-rearranged.

As for this clone: Its cognate antigen is unknown.

The libraries were made with immunoSEQ v3. Profiled with immunoSEQ multiplex PCR; TCRdb holds only in-frame clones, not every one. The data show around 55,000 clones, about 81% seen once. General study results and limits: The cohort had more treatment-naive, never-smoker and oncogene-addicted patients than typical.

The time point here: pre-treatment sample, taken before nivolumab and TIL therapy. Enrollment ran from 2017 to early 2020. The receptor was isolated from a person aged 25 to 80 with non-small cell lung cancer. The source was blood, collected at baseline.

DNA for the CDR3: TGTGCCAGCAGCTTGGGGGGACAGGGGATATCCTACGAGCAGTACTTC. Translated, it gives CASSLGGQGISYEQYF. The genes are TRBV5-4 and TRBJ2-7; 10 bases fit TRBD1. V trimming: 0 bases; J trimming: 1 base; junction bases outside the gene matches: 4. CDR1 and CDR2 (germline): SGHNT, YYREEE (reference sequence). The CDR3 totals 16 residues.